Here is one T cell receptor (beta chain) with its context. Antigen: not known. Its ends do not fully match the called genes, so a read error is possible. The V gene's germline CDR1 is MNHEY and CDR2 SVGEGT. The CDR3 extends over 15 amino acids. The record originates from a study of response to subunit inactivated influenza vaccine. Points from the study as a whole: Authors suggested seasonal influenza vaccinations each recruit few new T cells.

From the RT-PCR reads, TCRdb called clonotypes with MiXCR, one entry per CDR3 protein. The sample contains more than 700,000 distinct CDR3 sequences, about 20% of which appear only once. This TCR was sampled from a man aged 45-65 years who received an inactivated influenza vaccine. V gene TRBV6-2 or TRBV6-3 combines with J gene TRBJ2-2; D uncertain. The specimen was PBMCs from blood, collected less than 6 days after vaccination. CDR3 sequence: CTSSYTRTNTGELFF. The CDR3 DNA reads TGTACCAGCAGTTACACAAGAACGAACACCGGGGAGCTGTTTTTT.